The 11 T cell receptor beta chains below were found in one sample sequenced in a study of T cell responses to AZD1222 COVID-19 vaccine. The protocol was immunoSEQ multiplex PCR, while the TCRdb copy is restricted to in-frame clones and leaves out a portion. This table has 95,000 to 150,000 clones, roughly 90% appearing once. This specimen was peripheral blood, taken on day 0 of AZD1222 vaccination. These receptors were collected from an adult in good health.

A single count supports this clone. The DNA of the CDR3 is TGTGCCATCAGTGGTAGTCTGGGGGGGCCGAGCGAGCAGTACTTC. Encoded protein: CAISGSLGGPSEQYF. The chain uses TRBV10-3 and TRBJ2-7; possibly TRBD2 for D (7 bases). V shed 4 bases and J shed 6 bases, with 19 bases lying between them. CDR1 and CDR2 (germline): ENHRY, SYGVKD. This CDR3 contains 15 residues.

The rearrangement joins TRBV5-1 to TRBJ2-2, with 9 bases fitting TRBD1. The J segment lost 6 bases and the V segment lost 3 bases, leaving 9 bases of the junction unmatched. Germline V gene data show CDR1 as SGHRS and CDR2 as YFSETQ. This CDR3 contains 16 residues. The CDR3 here is CASSSIIQGAAGELFF. CDR3 in DNA: TGCGCCAGCAGCTCCATCATACAGGGGGCGGCCGGGGAGCTGTTTTTT.

The rearrangement links TRBV12-5 to TRBJ2-2; the D is unclear. Deletions cut 3 bases from V and 6 bases from J, with 11 bases between. The CDR3 has 14 amino acids. The germline V gene encodes CDR1 LGHNT and CDR2 FRNRAP. As DNA, the CDR3 is TGTGCTAGTGGTTTCCGATCCTGGGCCGGGGAGCTGTTTTTT. Protein product: CASGFRSWAGELFF.

This clone was observed a single time. The rearrangement uses TRBV9 and TRBJ2-7, with TRBD2 identical over 10 bases. Trimming took 0 bases from V and 5 from J; bases not matched to a gene: 2. Germline V gene sequence: CDR1 SGDLS, CDR2 YYNGEE. The CDR3 is 14 residues long. The CDR3: CASSVGLAGHEQYF. CDR3 bases: TGTGCCAGCAGCGTAGGACTAGCGGGCCACGAGCAGTACTTC.

J is TRBJ1-1 and V is TRBV7-8, with TRBD1 identical over 9 bases. CDR3 size: 17 residues. V shed 3 bases, J shed 5 bases, and the junction held 13 bases outside the gene matches. Germline CDR1 SGHVS, CDR2 FQNEAQ. CDR3 in DNA: TGTGCCAGCAGCTTGACACGTTTAGGACAGGGGACTACTGAAGCTTTCTTT. Its protein product is CASSLTRLGQGTTEAFF.

V gene TRBV6-6 combines with J gene TRBJ1-5; no clear D gene. From germline, CDR1 is MNHNY and CDR2 SVGAGI (reference sequence). Deletions cut 1 base from V and 5 bases from J, with 15 bases between. There are 16 residues in the CDR3. Here the CDR3 DNA reads TGTGCCAGCAGTTACTATCAATCGGCCCGCGATCAGCCCCAGCATTTT. Encoded protein: CASSYYQSARDQPQHF.

The CDR3 loop reads CASSQEAAGDGYTF. The CDR3 nucleotides are TGTGCCAGCAGCCAAGAGGCGGCAGGGGATGGCTACACCTTC. The J gene is TRBJ1-2, the V gene TRBV3-1 (or the pseudogene TRBV3-2); D is perhaps TRBD1 (6 bases). The CDR3 runs 14 residues. V shed 0 bases and J shed 6 bases, with 11 bases lying between them. Germline V CDR1 and CDR2: LGHDT, YNNKEL (reference sequence).

On this clone: Other DNA sequences from this sample encode an identical CDR3 as well. The V call is TRBV5-1, the J call TRBJ1-3; D unresolved. V was pared by 0 bases and J by 0 bases, with 7 bases between. CDR1 is SGHRS and CDR2 is YFSETQ in the germline V gene. The CDR3 is made up of 15 amino acids. The CDR3 region has the DNA TGCGCCAGCAGCTTGGCCAGAAGCTCTGGAAACACCATATATTTT. Protein: CASSLARSSGNTIYF.

This chain connects TRBV2 to TRBJ1-2; 10 bases are shared with TRBD1. In germline, CDR1 is SNHLY, CDR2 FYNNEI. The CDR3 contains 14 residues. The V and J ends lost 6 bases and 3 bases, in that order; junction bases with no gene match: 4. CDR3 DNA: TGTGCCAGCAGGGGGACAGGGGCTTACTATGGCTACACCTTC. This translates into CASRGTGAYYGYTF. The full variable domain, its missing parts supplied by reference TRBV2 and TRBJ1-2, is EPEVTQTPSHQVTQMGQEVILRCVPISNHLYFYWYRQILGQKVEFLVSFYNNEISEKSEIFDDQFSVERPDGSNFTLKIRSTKLEDSAMYFCASRGTGAYYGYTFGSGTRLTVV.

This clone was found once. V usage is TRBV6-5 and J usage is TRBJ2-3; the D is unclear. V lost 3 bases, J lost 4 bases, and 2 bases lay in between. The CDR3 extends over 11 amino acids. Germline CDR1 MNHEY, CDR2 SVGAGI. The DNA of the CDR3 is TGTGCCAGCAGTTATTCAGATACGCAGTATTTT. Residues: CASSYSDTQYF.

This chain joins TRBV12-5 and TRBJ1-1; D call uncertain. The V end lost 3 bases, the J end lost 2 bases, and 4 bases lay between the germline ends. Germline V gene lookup returns CDR1 LGHNT and CDR2 FRNRAP. This CDR3 region has 12 residues. The CDR3 nucleotides are TGTGCTAGTGGTTTCAGTAACACTGAAGCTTTCTTT. It is translated as CASGFSNTEAFF.